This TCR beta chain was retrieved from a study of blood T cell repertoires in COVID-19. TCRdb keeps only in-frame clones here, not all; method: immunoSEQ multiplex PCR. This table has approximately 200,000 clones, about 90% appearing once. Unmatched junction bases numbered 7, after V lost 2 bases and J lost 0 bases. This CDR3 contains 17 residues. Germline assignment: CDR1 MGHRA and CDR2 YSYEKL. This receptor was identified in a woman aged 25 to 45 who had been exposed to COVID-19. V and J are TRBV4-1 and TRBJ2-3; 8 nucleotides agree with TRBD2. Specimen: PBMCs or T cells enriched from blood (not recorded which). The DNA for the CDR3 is TGCGCCAGCAGCCAACCCGGACTAGCAGCCAGCACAGATACGCAGTATTTT. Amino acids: CASSQPGLAASTDTQYF.